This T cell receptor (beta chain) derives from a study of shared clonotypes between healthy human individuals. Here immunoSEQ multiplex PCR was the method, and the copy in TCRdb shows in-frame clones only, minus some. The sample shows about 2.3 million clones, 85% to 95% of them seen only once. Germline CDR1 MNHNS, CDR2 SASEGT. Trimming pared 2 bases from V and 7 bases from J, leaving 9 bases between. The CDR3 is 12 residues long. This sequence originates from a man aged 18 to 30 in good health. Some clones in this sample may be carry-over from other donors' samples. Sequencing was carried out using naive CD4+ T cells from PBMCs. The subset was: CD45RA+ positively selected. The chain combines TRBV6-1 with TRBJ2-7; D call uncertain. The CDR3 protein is CASSERRTEQYF. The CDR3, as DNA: TGTGCCAGCAGTGAAAGGCGGACGGAGCAGTACTTC.